Detailed here is one T cell receptor (beta chain). The antigen is undetermined. The data belong to a study of cytomegalovirus exposure and HLA in healthy donors. Study-level results: Across donors, presence/absence analyses took sequencing depth to be roughly uniform. With DRB1 most and HLA-C fewest, TCR association rates differed between HLA loci in a later analysis. Researchers reported in a later analysis that a missense DCLRE1C variant was tied to TCR beta V- and J-gene trimming.

V lost 6 bases and J lost 1; bases outside the gene matches: 8. The CDR3 extends over 16 amino acids. Germline V gene lookup returns CDR1 LNHDA and CDR2 SQIVND (reference sequence). A multiplex PCR was run with 60 Vbeta primers and 13 Jbeta primers. Using immunoSEQ multiplex PCR, the repertoire was profiled, and TCRdb retains in-frame clones only, with some absent. The data contain around 150,000 clones, approximately 78% of them seen just once; the ten biggest clones take up 6% to 9%. Input material: PBMCs. This chain joins TRBV19 and TRBJ2-3; 9 bases agree with TRBD1. The sequence came from a woman aged 30 to 39 in good health and CMV-seropositive. The CDR3 coding sequence is TGTGCCAGTAGCCAGAGGGGACAGGGACGCACAGATACGCAGTATTTT. Translating it yields CASSQRGQGRTDTQYF. The full variable domain, completed using reference TRBV19 and TRBJ2-3, is DGGITQSPKYLFRKEGQNVTLSCEQNLNHDAMYWYRQDPGQGLRLIYYSQIVNDFQKGDIAEGYSVSREKKESFPLTVTSAQKNPTAFYLCASSQRGQGRTDTQYFGPGTRLTVL.